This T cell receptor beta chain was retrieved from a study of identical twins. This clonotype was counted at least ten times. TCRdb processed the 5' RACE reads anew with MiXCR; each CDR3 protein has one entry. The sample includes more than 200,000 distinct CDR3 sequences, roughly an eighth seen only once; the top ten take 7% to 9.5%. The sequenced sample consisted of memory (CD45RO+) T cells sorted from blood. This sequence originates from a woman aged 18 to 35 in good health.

The CDR3 is CASSQETPNRVQYF. The CDR3 DNA follows: TGTGCCAGCAGCCAAGAAACTCCGAACAGGGTTCAGTACTTC. The chain links TRBV6-2 or TRBV6-3 to TRBJ2-4; a possible D gene is TRBD1 (6 bases). CDR3 size: 14 residues. Germline assignment: CDR1 MNHEY and CDR2 SVGEGT. V shed 6 bases and J shed 11 bases, with 20 bases lying between them.